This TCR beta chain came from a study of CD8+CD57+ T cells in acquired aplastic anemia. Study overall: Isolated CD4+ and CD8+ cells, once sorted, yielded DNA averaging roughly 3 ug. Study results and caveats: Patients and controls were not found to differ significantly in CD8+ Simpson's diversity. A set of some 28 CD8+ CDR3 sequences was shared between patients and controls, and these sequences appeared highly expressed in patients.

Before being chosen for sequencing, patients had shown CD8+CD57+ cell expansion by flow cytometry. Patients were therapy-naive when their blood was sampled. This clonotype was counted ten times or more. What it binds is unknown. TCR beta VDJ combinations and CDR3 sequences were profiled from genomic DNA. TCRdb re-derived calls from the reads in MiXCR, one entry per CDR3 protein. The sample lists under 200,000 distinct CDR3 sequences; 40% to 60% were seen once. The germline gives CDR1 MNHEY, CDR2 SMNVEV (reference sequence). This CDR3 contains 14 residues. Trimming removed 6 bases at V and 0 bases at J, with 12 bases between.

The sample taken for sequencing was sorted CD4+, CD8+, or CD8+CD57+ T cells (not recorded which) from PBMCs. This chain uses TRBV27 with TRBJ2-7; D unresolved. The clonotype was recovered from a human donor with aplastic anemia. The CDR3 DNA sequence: TGTGCCAGCAGGGTAATCGCGAACTCCTACGAGCAGTACTTC. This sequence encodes CASRVIANSYEQYF.